The 12 T cell receptor beta chains below were found in one sample sequenced in a study of cytomegalovirus exposure and HLA in healthy donors (dated by TCRdb to the late 2010s). The library was generated by the immunoSEQ multiplex PCR assay. For the multiplex PCR, a mixture combining 60 forward primers for TCR Vbeta segments and 13 reverse primers for TCR Jbeta segments was used. TCRdb retrieved this table from immuneACCESS and kept in-frame rearrangements only. Not all clones are present; in checked studies, unresolved V genes account for under half, and no reason is known for the remainder. The sample table shows over 150,000 clones, and over 70% are seen once. The ten largest clones capture 3.7% of the sample. The sequenced sample consisted of PBMCs. The receptors shown here come from a woman aged 55-69 years in good health and CMV-seropositive.

Regarding this clone: Germline and junction disagree at one end, which may indicate a read error. The chain joins TRBV10-3 to TRBJ2-6; possible D gene TRBD1, 5 bases. Germline lookup yields CDR1 ENHRY and CDR2 SYGVKD. This CDR3 comprises 14 residues. The CDR3 nucleotides are TGTGCCATCAGTACCGTCGATGGGGCCAACGGCCTGACTTTC. Translated: CAISTVDGANGLTF.

This clone was recorded a few times. The rearrangement links TRBV19 to TRBJ2-7, with 10 bases fitting TRBD1. The CDR3 length is 16 residues. J lost 2 bases, V lost 5 bases, and 9 bases had no gene match. Germline-derived CDR1 and CDR2 are LNHDA and SQIVND (reference sequence). CDR3 loop: CASSPIGQGETYEQYF. CDR3 bases: TGTGCCAGTAGTCCTATCGGACAGGGGGAAACCTACGAGCAGTACTTC.

The genes are TRBV5-4 and TRBJ1-4; D possibly corresponds to TRBD1 (6 bases). Germline-derived CDR1 and CDR2 are SGHNT and YYREEE (reference sequence). V shed 1 base and J shed 7 bases, with 11 bases lying between them. The length of the CDR3 is 14 residues. The CDR3 loop is CASSLQGSGEKLFF. Here the CDR3 DNA reads TGTGCCAGCAGCTTGCAGGGGTCTGGTGAAAAACTGTTTTTT.

This clone has just a few counts. This chain connects TRBV6-5 to TRBJ1-1; 7 positions agree with TRBD1. The V and J ends lost 6 bases and 0 bases, in that order; junction bases with no gene match: 4. The CDR3 has 14 amino acids. Germline CDR1 is MNHEY and CDR2 is SVGAGI. The CDR3 spells CASRGTDMNTEAFF. The CDR3, as DNA: TGTGCCAGCAGAGGGACAGATATGAACACTGAAGCTTTCTTT.

This clone was seen a handful of times. V and J are TRBV7-2 and TRBJ2-1; 7 bases align to TRBD1. V shed 7 bases and J 9 bases; nucleotides not matched to a gene: 6. CDR3 length: 12 amino acids. Germline-derived CDR1 and CDR2 are SGHTA and FQGNSA. The CDR3 nucleotides are TGTGCCAGCACCGACAGGGAAACTGAGCAGTTCTTC. Amino acids: CASTDRETEQFF.

The chain uses TRBV6-5 and TRBJ1-2; D is ambiguous. CDR1 and CDR2 from the germline V gene are MNHEY and SVGAGI. The CDR3 spans 13 residues. V lost 2 bases, J lost 8 bases, and 12 bases lay in between. CDR3 coding DNA: TGTGCCAGCAGTTACGACGGTGCGGGCGGCTACACCTTC. Its protein is CASSYDGAGGYTF.

V usage is TRBV30 and J usage is TRBJ2-7, with TRBD1 matching over 9 bases. The V segment lost 5 bases and the J segment 4 bases; nucleotides outside the gene matches: 0. CDR1 is GTSNPN and CDR2 is SVGIG in the germline V gene (reference sequence). The CDR3 loop spans 11 amino acids. The DNA of the CDR3 is TGTGCCTGGGGGACAGGGTACGAGCAGTACTTC. This codes for CAWGTGYEQYF.

This clone came up once. The chain joins TRBV28 to TRBJ2-7; 9 positions agree with TRBD1. The V segment lost 4 bases and the J segment 3 bases; nucleotides outside the gene matches: 10. The CDR3 sequence is 16 residues long. From germline, CDR1 is MDHEN and CDR2 SYDVKM. The CDR3 bases are TGTGCCAGCAGTTCCGCTCCCGGGACAGGGAACTACGAGCAGTACTTC. Translated: CASSSAPGTGNYEQYF.

The chain employs TRBV7-9 and TRBJ2-1, with 10 positions matching TRBD1. The germline CDR1 and CDR2 sequences are SEHNR and FQNEAQ (reference sequence). The trim removed 5 bases at V and 4 bases at J, leaving 11 bases unmatched. This CDR3 is built from 17 residues. The CDR3 here is CASSPAAGTGAYNEQFF. For the CDR3, the DNA is TGTGCCAGCAGCCCCGCGGCCGGGACAGGGGCGTACAATGAGCAGTTCTTC. Complete variable domain (other parts from reference TRBV7-9 and TRBJ2-1): DTGVSQNPRHKITKRGQNVTFRCDPISEHNRLYWYRQTLGQGPEFLTYFQNEAQLEKSRLLSDRFSAERPKGSFSTLEIQRTEQGDSAMYLCASSPAAGTGAYNEQFFGPGTRLTVL.

The chain joins TRBV10-3 to TRBJ1-4, with D possibly matching TRBD1 (6 bases). From germline, CDR1 is ENHRY and CDR2 SYGVKD. With 6 bases removed from V and 6 bases from J, the gap between germline ends came to 11 bases. This CDR3 spans 13 amino acids. CDR3 in amino acids: CAIRGQRDEKLFF. The CDR3 DNA reads as TGTGCCATCAGGGGACAAAGGGATGAAAAACTGTTTTTT.

This sequence joins TRBV10-3 and TRBJ1-1, with D unclear. V was clipped by 2 bases and J by 4 bases, with 8 bases between them. This CDR3 has 13 residues. Germline CDR1 and CDR2: ENHRY and SYGVKD. The CDR3 sequence is CAISEVSGTEAFF. Written as DNA, the CDR3 is TGTGCCATCAGTGAGGTTTCGGGCACTGAAGCTTTCTTT.

V and J are TRBV30 and TRBJ1-6; 7 bases align to TRBD1. CDR1 and CDR2 from the germline V gene are GTSNPN and SVGIG (reference sequence). J gave up 7 bases and V 2 bases, and 5 bases lay outside the gene matches. The CDR3 spans 14 residues. The CDR3 protein is CAWSKGDRNSPLHF. The CDR3 DNA reads TGTGCCTGGAGTAAGGGGGACAGAAATTCACCCCTCCACTTT.